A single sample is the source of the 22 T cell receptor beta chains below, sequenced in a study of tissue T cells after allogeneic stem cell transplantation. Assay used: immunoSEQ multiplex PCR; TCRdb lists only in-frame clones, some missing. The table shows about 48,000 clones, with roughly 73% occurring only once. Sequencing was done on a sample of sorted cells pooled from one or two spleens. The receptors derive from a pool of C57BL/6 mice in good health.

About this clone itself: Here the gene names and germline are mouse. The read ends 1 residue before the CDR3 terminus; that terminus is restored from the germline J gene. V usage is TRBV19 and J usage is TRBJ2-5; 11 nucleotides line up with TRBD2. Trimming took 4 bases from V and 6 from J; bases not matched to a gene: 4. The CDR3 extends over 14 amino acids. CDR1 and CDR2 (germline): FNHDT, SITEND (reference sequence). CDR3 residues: CASSLTGGEDTQYF. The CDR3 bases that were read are TGTGCCAGCAGTTTGACTGGGGGGGAGGACACCCAGTAC.

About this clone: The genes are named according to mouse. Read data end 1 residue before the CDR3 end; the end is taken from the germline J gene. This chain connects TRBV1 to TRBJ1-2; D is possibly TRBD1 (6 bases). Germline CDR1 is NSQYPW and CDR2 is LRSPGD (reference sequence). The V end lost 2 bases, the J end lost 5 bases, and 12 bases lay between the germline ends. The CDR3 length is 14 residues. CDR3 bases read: TGCACCTGCAGTGCAAGGGGGGCGCGGTCCGACTACACC. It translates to CTCSARGARSDYT. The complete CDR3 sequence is CTCSARGARSDYTF.

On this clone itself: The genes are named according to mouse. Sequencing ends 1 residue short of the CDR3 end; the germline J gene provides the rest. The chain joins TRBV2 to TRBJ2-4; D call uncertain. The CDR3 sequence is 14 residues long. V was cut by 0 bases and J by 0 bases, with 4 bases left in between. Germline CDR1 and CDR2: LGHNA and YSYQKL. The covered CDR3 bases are TGTGCCAGCAGCCAAGATGTGAGTCAAAACACCTTGTAC. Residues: CASSQDVSQNTLY. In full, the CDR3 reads CASSQDVSQNTLYF.

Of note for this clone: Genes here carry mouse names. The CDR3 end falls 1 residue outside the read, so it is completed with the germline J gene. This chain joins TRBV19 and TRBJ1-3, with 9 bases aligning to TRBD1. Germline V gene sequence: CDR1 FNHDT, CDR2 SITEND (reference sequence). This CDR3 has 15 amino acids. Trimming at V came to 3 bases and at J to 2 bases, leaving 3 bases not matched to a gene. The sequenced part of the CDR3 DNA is TGTGCCAGCAGTACCACAGGGGGCGCTGGAAATACGCTCTAT. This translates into CASSTTGGAGNTLY. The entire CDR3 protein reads CASSTTGGAGNTLYF. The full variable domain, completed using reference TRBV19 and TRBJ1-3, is GGIITQTPKFLIGQEGQKLTLKCQQNFNHDTMYWYRQDSGKGLRLIYYSITENDLQKGDLSEGYDASREKKSSFSLTVTSAQKNEMAVFLCASSTTGGAGNTLYFGEGSRLIVV.

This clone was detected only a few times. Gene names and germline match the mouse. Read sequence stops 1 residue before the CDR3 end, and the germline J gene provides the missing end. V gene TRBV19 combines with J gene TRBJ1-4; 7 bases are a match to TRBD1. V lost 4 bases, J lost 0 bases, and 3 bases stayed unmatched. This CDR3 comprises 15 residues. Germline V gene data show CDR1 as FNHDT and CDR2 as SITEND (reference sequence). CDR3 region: CASSPGQISNERLFF. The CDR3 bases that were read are TGTGCCAGCAGTCCGGGACAGATTTCCAACGAAAGATTATTT.

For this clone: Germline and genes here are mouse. CDR3 protein: CAWRNWENQDTQYF. CDR3 bases read: TGTGCCTGGAGGAACTGGGAGAACCAAGACACCCAGTAC. The chain combines TRBV31 with TRBJ2-5, with D possibly TRBD2 on 6 matching bases. The missing CDR3 end, 1 residue past where the read stops, is filled in from the germline J gene. There are 14 residues in the CDR3. V lost 3 bases and J 0 bases, leaving 10 bases between the germline ends. Germline V gene sequence: CDR1 GKSSPN, CDR2 SITVG.

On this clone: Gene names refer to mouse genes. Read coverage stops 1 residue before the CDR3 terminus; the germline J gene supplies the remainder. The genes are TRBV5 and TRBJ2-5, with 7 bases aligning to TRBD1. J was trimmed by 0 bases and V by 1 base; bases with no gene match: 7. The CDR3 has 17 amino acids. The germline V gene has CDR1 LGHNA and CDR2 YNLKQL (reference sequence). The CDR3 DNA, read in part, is TGTGCCAGCAGCCAAGGTCCCGGGACAGTTAACCAAGACACCCAGTAC. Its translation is CASSQGPGTVNQDTQY. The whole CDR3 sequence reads CASSQGPGTVNQDTQYF.

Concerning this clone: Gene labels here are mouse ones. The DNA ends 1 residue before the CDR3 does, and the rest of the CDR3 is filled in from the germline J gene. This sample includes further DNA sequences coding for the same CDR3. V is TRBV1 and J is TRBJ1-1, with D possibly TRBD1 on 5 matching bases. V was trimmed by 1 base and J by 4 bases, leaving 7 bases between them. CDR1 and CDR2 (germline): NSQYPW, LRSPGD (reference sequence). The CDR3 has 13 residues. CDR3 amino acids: CTCSAGGGTEVFF. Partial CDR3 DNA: TGCACCTGCAGTGCAGGGGGCGGCACAGAAGTCTTC.

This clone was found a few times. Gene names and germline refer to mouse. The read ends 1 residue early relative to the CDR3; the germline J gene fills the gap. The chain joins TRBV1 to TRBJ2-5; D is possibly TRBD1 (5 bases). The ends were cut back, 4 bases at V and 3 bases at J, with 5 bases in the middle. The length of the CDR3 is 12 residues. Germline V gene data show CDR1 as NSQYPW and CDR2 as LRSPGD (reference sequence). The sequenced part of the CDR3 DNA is TGCACCTGCAGTGGGACACAAGACACCCAGTAC. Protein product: CTCSGTQDTQY. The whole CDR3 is CTCSGTQDTQYF.

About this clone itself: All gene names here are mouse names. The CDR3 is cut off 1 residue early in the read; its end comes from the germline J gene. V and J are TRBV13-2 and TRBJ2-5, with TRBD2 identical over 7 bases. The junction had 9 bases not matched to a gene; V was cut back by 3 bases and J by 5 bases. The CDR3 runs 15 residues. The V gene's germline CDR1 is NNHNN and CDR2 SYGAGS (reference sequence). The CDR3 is CASGGDGGRGDTQYF. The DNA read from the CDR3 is TGTGCCAGCGGTGGGGATGGGGGGAGAGGAGACACCCAGTAC.

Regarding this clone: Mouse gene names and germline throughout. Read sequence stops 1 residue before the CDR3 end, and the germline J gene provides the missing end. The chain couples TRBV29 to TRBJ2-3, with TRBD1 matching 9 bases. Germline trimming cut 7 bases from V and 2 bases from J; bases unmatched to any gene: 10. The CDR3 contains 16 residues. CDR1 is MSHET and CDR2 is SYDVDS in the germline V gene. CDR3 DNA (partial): TGTGCTAGCACCCCGACAGGGGGGTCTGTTGCAGAAACGCTGTAT. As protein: CASTPTGGSVAETLY. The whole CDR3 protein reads CASTPTGGSVAETLYF.

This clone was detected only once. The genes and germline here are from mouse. The CDR3 reads CTCSADGRGEQYF. CDR3 DNA (partial): TGCACCTGCAGTGCAGATGGGAGGGGTGAACAGTAC. The V and J genes are TRBV1 and TRBJ2-7; D is possibly TRBD1 (5 bases). The CDR3 end falls 1 residue outside the read, so it is completed with the germline J gene. This CDR3 comprises 13 residues. Deletions cut 0 bases from V and 6 bases from J, with 9 bases between. Germline CDR1 and CDR2: NSQYPW and LRSPGD (reference sequence).

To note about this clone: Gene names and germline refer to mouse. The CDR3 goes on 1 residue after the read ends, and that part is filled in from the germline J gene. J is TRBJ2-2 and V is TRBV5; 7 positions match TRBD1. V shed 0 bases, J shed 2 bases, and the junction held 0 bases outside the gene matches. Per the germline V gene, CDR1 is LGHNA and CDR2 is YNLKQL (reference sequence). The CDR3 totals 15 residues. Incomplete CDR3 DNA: TGTGCCAGCAGCCAAGAACAGGGGAACACCGGGCAGCTCTAC. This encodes CASSQEQGNTGQLY. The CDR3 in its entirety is CASSQEQGNTGQLYF.

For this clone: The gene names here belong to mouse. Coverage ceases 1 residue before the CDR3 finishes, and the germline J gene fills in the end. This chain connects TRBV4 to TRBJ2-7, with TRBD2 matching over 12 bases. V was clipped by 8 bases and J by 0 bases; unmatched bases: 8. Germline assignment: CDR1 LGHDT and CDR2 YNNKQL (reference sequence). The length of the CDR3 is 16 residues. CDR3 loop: CASPGLGGFSSYEQYF. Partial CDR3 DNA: TGTGCCAGCCCGGGACTGGGGGGTTTTAGCTCCTATGAACAGTAC.

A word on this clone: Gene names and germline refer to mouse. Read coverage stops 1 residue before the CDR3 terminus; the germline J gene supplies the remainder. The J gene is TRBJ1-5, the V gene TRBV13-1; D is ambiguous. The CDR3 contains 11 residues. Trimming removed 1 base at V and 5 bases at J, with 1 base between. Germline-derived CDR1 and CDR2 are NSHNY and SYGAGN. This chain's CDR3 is CASSDHQAPLF. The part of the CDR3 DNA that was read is TGTGCCAGCAGTGATCACCAGGCTCCGCTT. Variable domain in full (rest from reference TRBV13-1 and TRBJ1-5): EAAVTQSPRNKVTVTGGNVTLSCRQTNSHNYMYWYRQDTGHGLRLIHYSYGAGNLRIGDVPDGYKATRTTQEDFFLLLELASPSQTSLYFCASSDHQAPLFGEGTRLSVL.

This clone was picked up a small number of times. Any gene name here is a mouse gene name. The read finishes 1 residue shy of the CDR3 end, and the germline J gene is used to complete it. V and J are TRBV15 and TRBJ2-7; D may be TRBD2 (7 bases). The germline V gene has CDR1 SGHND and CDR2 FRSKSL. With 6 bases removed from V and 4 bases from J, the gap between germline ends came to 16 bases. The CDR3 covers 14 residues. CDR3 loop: CASSPAGGPYEQYF. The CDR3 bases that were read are TGTGCCAGCAGCCCCGCGGGGGGCCCATATGAACAGTAC.

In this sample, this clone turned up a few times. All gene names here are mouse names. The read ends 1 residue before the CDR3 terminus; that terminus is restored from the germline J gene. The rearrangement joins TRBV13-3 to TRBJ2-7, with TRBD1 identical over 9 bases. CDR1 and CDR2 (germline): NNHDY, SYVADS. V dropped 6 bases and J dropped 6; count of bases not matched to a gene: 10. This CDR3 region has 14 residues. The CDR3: CASTPPGQGGEQYF. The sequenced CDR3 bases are TGTGCCAGCACCCCCCCGGGACAGGGAGGTGAACAGTAC.

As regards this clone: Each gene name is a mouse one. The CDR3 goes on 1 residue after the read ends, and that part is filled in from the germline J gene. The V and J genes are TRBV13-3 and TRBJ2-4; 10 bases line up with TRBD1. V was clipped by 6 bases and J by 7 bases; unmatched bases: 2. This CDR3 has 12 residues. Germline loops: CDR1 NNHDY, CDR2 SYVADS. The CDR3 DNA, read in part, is TGTGCCAGCACCGGGACAGGGGACACCTTGTAC. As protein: CASTGTGDTLY. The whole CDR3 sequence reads CASTGTGDTLYF. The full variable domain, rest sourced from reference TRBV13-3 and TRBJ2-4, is EAAVTQSPRSKVAVTGGKVTLSCHQTNNHDYMYWYRQDTGHGLRLIHYSYVADSTEKGDIPDGYKASRPSQENFSLILELASLSQTAVYFCASTGTGDTLYFGAGTRLSVL.

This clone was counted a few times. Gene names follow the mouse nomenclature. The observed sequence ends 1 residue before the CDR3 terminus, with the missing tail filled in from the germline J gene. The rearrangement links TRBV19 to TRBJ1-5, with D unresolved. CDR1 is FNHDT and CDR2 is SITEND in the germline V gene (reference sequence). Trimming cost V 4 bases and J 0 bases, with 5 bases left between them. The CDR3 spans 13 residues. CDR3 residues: CASSGYNNQAPLF. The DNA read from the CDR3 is TGTGCCAGCAGTGGGTATAACAACCAGGCTCCGCTT.

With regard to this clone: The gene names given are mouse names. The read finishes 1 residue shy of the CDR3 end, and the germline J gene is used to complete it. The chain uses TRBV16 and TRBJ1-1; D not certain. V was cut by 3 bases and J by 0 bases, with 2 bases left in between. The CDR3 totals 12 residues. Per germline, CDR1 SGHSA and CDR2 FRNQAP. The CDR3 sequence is CASSFPNTEVFF. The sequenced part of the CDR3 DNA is TGTGCAAGCAGCTTCCCAAACACAGAAGTCTTC.

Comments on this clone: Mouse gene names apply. The sequenced CDR3 bases are TGTGCCAGCGGTGAAGAGCAGGGAGACACAGAAGTCTTC. Translation: CASGEEQGDTEVF. The whole CDR3 sequence is CASGEEQGDTEVFF. The rearrangement uses TRBV13-2 and TRBJ1-1; D is possibly TRBD1 (5 bases). The sequence runs out 1 residue before the end of the CDR3; the remainder is reconstructed from the germline J gene. The CDR3 runs to 14 residues. CDR1 is NNHNN, CDR2 SYGAGS, per germline (reference sequence). Trimming pared 2 bases from V and 3 bases from J, leaving 11 bases between.

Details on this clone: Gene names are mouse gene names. The sequenced part of the CDR3 DNA is TGTGCCAGCGGACAGATTTCTGGAAATACGCTCTAT. Amino acids: CASGQISGNTLY. The full CDR3 is CASGQISGNTLYF. The chain recombines TRBV3 with TRBJ1-3; D is perhaps TRBD1 (6 bases). The sequenced fragment ends 1 residue before the CDR3 boundary, so the rest is inferred from the germline J gene. Germline-derived CDR1 and CDR2 are SNHLY and FYNGKV (reference sequence). With 8 bases removed from V and 0 bases from J, the gap between germline ends came to 8 bases. The CDR3 has 13 amino acids.